This is a list of T cell receptor beta chains from one sample in a study of Graves' ophthalmopathy and Graves' hyperthyroidism. Each CDR3 protein gets one entry after TCRdb re-called the multiplex PCR reads with MiXCR. Of under 20,000 distinct CDR3 sequences listed, about half were seen once; the top ten hold about 25%. Material for sequencing was peripheral blood. The receptors derive from a woman aged 40 to 50 with stable Graves' hyperthyroidism. CDR3s include the opening cysteine and the closing phenylalanine or tryptophan. Fields, in order: D gene, clone size, V gene, J gene, CDR3 protein, CDR3 DNA. A D gene is named only where the DNA matches it firmly. Part of the rows lack a size; the others show once, few, many or a class for expanded clones.

d_call: TRBD2
clone_size: -
v_call: TRBV28
j_call: TRBJ2-2
cdr3_aa: CASTAGGLGAGELFF
cdr3_nt: TGTGCCAGCACCGCTGGAGGACTAGGGGCCGGGGAGCTGTTTTTT

d_call: TRBD2
clone_size: -
v_call: TRBV5-8
j_call: TRBJ2-7
cdr3_aa: CASSGRGRGTDEQYF
cdr3_nt: TGTGCCAGCAGCGGGAGAGGGCGGGGGACGGACGAGCAGTACTTC

d_call: TRBD1
clone_size: few
v_call: TRBV4-1
j_call: TRBJ1-1
cdr3_aa: CASSDRDRVTAEAFF
cdr3_nt: TGCGCCAGCAGCGACCGGGACAGGGTTACTGCTGAAGCTTTCTTT

d_call: TRBD1
clone_size: medium-sized
v_call: TRBV2
j_call: TRBJ2-5
cdr3_aa: CASRVRQGARETQYF
cdr3_nt: TGTGCCAGCAGAGTGCGACAGGGGGCTCGAGAGACCCAGTACTTC

d_call: TRBD2
clone_size: few
v_call: TRBV6-4
j_call: TRBJ2-2
cdr3_aa: CASSDRTSGDSGELFF
cdr3_nt: TGTGCCAGCAGTGACAGGACTAGCGGGGATTCCGGGGAGCTGTTTTTT

d_call: -
clone_size: -
v_call: TRBV2
j_call: TRBJ2-7
cdr3_aa: CASSGVTGEGEQYF
cdr3_nt: TGTGCCAGCAGTGGGGTGACAGGGGAGGGCGAGCAGTACTTC

d_call: TRBD2
clone_size: few
v_call: TRBV7-2
j_call: TRBJ2-7
cdr3_aa: CASSLGGSGRAHEQYF
cdr3_nt: TGTGCCAGCAGCTTAGGGGGTAGCGGGAGGGCCCACGAGCAGTACTTC

d_call: -
clone_size: -
v_call: TRBV19
j_call: TRBJ1-1
cdr3_aa: CASSWTSQNTEAFF
cdr3_nt: TGTGCCAGTAGCTGGACATCGCAGAACACTGAAGCTTTCTTT

d_call: TRBD1
clone_size: many
v_call: TRBV5-4
j_call: TRBJ2-7
cdr3_aa: CASSLTGGPGEQYF
cdr3_nt: TGTGCCAGCAGCTTGACAGGGGGCCCGGGGGAGCAGTACTTC

d_call: -
clone_size: few
v_call: TRBV5-6
j_call: TRBJ2-3
cdr3_aa: CASRPKGEPTDTQYF
cdr3_nt: TGTGCCAGCAGACCCAAAGGAGAGCCCACAGATACGCAGTATTTT

d_call: TRBD2
clone_size: -
v_call: TRBV7-2
j_call: TRBJ2-1
cdr3_aa: CASSLGGGNEQFF
cdr3_nt: TGTGCCAGCAGCTTAGGGGGGGGCAATGAGCAGTTCTTC